Presented here are 9 T cell receptor beta chains from one specimen sequenced in a study of T cell repertoires in cytomegalovirus infection. From the reads, TCRdb called clonotypes with MiXCR, one entry per CDR3 protein. The profile shows under 150,000 distinct CDR3 sequences, 30% to 35% of them singletons. These receptors have no known antigen. The sample here was CD8+ T cells from cultured PBMCs, taken from culture after CMV antigen stimulation. All receptors come from a human donor in good health (CMV status not recorded). Some clones in this sample may be carry-over from other donors' samples.

This clonotype was picked up a small number of times. The chain carries TRBV10-2 and TRBJ1-3; D not certain. Germline V lookup: CDR1 WSHSY, CDR2 SAAADI. Trimming cost V 6 bases and J 0 bases, with 9 bases left between them. CDR3 length equals 14 residues. The CDR3 reads CASSEGNSGNTIYF. The CDR3 DNA reads TGCGCCAGCAGCGAAGGCAACTCTGGAAACACCATATATTTT.

This chain links TRBV19 with TRBJ2-1, with 8 bases fitting TRBD1. V shed 3 bases and J 10 bases; nucleotides not matched to a gene: 14. Germline CDR1 and CDR2: LNHDA and SQIVND (reference sequence). This CDR3 spans 16 amino acids. The CDR3 DNA reads as TGTGCCAGTAGTATCCCCGAGACAGGGGAATCCTACGAGCAGTTCTTC. It specifies CASSIPETGESYEQFF.

This clonotype has just a few counts. The J gene is TRBJ2-1, the V gene TRBV2, with 15 bases fitting TRBD2. CDR3 length: 19 amino acids. Germline CDR1 reads SNHLY; CDR2 reads FYNNEI. Unmatched junction bases numbered 9, after V lost 5 bases and J lost 1 base. The CDR3 loop is CASSFGTSGGPNSYNEQFF. CDR3 in DNA: TGTGCCAGCAGTTTTGGGACTAGCGGGGGGCCCAATTCCTACAATGAGCAGTTCTTC.

This clonotype was seen a few times. This rearrangement joins TRBV3-1 to TRBJ1-1, with D unclear. The CDR3 spans 14 residues. The germline CDR1 and CDR2 sequences are LGHDT and YNNKEL (reference sequence). V was shortened by 1 base and J by 8 bases, with 14 bases between the two germline ends. CDR3 region: CASSQASFGREAFF. The CDR3, as DNA: TGTGCCAGCAGCCAAGCCTCCTTTGGCCGAGAAGCTTTCTTT.

The chain combines TRBV4-1 with TRBJ2-1, with D possibly matching TRBD1 (5 bases). The CDR3 spans 13 residues. With 5 bases removed from V and 2 bases from J, the gap between germline ends came to 7 bases. Germline-derived CDR1 and CDR2 are MGHRA and YSYEKL. The CDR3 loop is CASSGATYNEQFF. The CDR3 DNA reads TGCGCCAGCAGCGGGGCTACCTACAATGAGCAGTTCTTC.

This clonotype was detected only a few times. The chain employs TRBV12-3 or TRBV12-4 and TRBJ2-7; D ambiguous. The CDR3 totals 21 residues. V was clipped by 3 bases and J by 5 bases, with 35 bases between them. The CDR3 region is CASSFITRATWPPNNDDEQYF. The CDR3 nucleotides read TGTGCCAGCAGTTTTATAACCCGGGCCACCTGGCCGCCCAATAACGATGACGAGCAGTACTTC.

V is TRBV19 and J is TRBJ2-2, with D possibly matching TRBD1 (6 bases). Germline V CDR1 and CDR2: LNHDA, SQIVND (reference sequence). This CDR3 is built from 14 residues. V was cut by 7 bases and J by 1 base, with 10 bases left in between. Written as DNA, the CDR3 is TGTGCCAGTAACCCACAGGGGAACACCGGGGAGCTGTTTTTT. Translation gives CASNPQGNTGELFF.

This clonotype was counted a few times. This chain joins TRBV27 and TRBJ1-2, with D perhaps TRBD1 (5 bases). Germline assignment: CDR1 MNHEY and CDR2 SMNVEV (reference sequence). Trimming shortened V by 3 bases and J by 5 bases, and 22 bases separated the two germline ends. CDR3 length: 17 amino acids. CDR3 DNA: TGTGCCAGCAGTTTTTTAGGGGAAGGGGCGCGCTCTTATGGCTACACCTTC. Its translation is CASSFLGEGARSYGYTF.

The V gene is TRBV4-3, the J gene TRBJ2-1, with D uncertain. V lost 0 bases and J 4 bases, leaving 10 bases between the germline ends. CDR1 LGHNA and CDR2 YSLEER come from the germline V gene. The CDR3 consists of 15 residues. CDR3 loop: CASSQDPDDYNEQFF. CDR3 coding DNA: TGCGCCAGCAGCCAAGACCCTGACGATTACAATGAGCAGTTCTTC.